This T cell receptor (beta chain) was found in a study of cytomegalovirus exposure and HLA in healthy donors. Primers included in the PCR were 60 Vbeta and 13 Jbeta primers. The repertoire was sequenced with immunoSEQ multiplex PCR; TCRdb's copy has only in-frame clones and lacks some. The repertoire holds some 150,000 clones, with approximately 74% as singletons. V trimming: 5 bases; J trimming: 1 base; junction bases outside the gene matches: 14. The CDR3 spans 18 residues. Germline CDR1 is SGHRS and CDR2 is YFSETQ. This clonotype originated in a man between 18 and 29 years old in good health and CMV-seronegative. Material for sequencing was PBMCs. The genes are TRBV5-1 and TRBJ1-5; 8 nucleotides match TRBD1. The CDR3, as DNA: TGCGCCAGCAGAACCAGGGACAGGCCCCCTTCGAGCAATCAGCCCCAGCATTTT. Its translation is CASRTRDRPPSSNQPQHF.